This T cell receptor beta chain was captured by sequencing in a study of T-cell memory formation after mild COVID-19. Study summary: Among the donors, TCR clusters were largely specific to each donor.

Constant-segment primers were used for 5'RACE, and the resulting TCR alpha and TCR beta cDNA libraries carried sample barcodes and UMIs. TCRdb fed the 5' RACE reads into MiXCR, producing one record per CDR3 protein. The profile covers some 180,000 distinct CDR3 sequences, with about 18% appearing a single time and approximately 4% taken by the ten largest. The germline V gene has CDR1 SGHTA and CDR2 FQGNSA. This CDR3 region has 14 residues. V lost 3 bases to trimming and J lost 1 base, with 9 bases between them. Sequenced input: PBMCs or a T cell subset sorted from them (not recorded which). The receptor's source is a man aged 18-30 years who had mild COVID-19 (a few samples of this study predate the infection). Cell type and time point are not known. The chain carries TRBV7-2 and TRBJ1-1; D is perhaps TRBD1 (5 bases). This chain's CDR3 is CASSFDRQNTEAFF. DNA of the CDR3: TGTGCCAGCAGCTTCGACAGACAGAACACTGAAGCTTTCTTT.